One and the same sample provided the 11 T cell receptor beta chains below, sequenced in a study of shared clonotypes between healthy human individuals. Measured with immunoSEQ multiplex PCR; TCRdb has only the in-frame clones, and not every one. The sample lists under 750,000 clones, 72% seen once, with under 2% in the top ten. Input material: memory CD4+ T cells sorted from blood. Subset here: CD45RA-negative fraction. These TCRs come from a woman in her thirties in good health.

The CDR3 spells CASKLLAGVVDTQYF. The CDR3 nucleotides are TGTGCCAGCAAACTACTAGCGGGAGTGGTAGATACGCAGTATTTT. This chain joins TRBV6-5 and TRBJ2-3; 11 bases are a match to TRBD2. The CDR3 has 15 amino acids. The junction had 8 bases not matched to a gene; V was cut back by 7 bases and J by 5 bases. The germline gives CDR1 MNHEY, CDR2 SVGAGI.

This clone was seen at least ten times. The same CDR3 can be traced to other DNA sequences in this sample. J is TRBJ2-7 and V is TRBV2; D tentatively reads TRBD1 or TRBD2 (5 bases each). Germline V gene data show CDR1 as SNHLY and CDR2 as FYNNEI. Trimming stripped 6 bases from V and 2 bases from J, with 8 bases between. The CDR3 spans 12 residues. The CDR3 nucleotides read TGTGCCAGCAGCGGGGCCCCCTACGAGCAGTACTTC. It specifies CASSGAPYEQYF. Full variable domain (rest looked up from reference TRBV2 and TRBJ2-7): EPEVTQTPSHQVTQMGQEVILRCVPISNHLYFYWYRQILGQKVEFLVSFYNNEISEKSEIFDDQFSVERPDGSNFTLKIRSTKLEDSAMYFCASSGAPYEQYFGPGTRLTVT.

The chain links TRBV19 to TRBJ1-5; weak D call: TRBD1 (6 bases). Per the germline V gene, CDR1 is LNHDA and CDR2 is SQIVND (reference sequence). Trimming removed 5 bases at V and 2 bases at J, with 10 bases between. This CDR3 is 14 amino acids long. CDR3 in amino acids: CASSVQGGNQPQHF. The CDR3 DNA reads TGTGCCAGTAGTGTACAGGGCGGCAATCAGCCCCAGCATTTT.

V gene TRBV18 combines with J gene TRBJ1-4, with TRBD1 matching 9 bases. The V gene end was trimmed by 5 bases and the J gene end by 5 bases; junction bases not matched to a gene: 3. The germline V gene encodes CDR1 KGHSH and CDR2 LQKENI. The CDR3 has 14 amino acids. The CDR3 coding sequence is TGTGCCAGCTCATCCGGACAGGGGAATGAAAAACTGTTTTTT. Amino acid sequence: CASSSGQGNEKLFF.

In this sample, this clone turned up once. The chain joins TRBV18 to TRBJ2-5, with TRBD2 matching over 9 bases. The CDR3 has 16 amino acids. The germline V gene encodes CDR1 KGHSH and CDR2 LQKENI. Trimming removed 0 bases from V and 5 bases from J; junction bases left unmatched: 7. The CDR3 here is CASSPPSGSEGETQYF. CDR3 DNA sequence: TGTGCCAGCTCACCACCTAGCGGGAGCGAGGGGGAGACCCAGTACTTC.

The CDR3, as DNA: TGTGCCAGCAAGGCGGGGGGGTCCTACGAGCAGTACTTC. This gives the protein CASKAGGSYEQYF. V is TRBV28 and J is TRBJ2-7, with 9 bases identical to TRBD2. The CDR3 is made up of 13 amino acids. Germline CDR1 MDHEN, CDR2 SYDVKM. Germline trimming cut 7 bases from V and 1 base from J; bases unmatched to any gene: 2.

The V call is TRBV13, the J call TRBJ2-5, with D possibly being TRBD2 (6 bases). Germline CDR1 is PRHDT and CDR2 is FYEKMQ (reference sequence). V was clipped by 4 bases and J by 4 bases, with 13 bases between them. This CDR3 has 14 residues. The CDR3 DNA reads TGTGCCAGCAGCTCTCCCCGAGCGGGAGAGACCCAGTACTTC. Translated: CASSSPRAGETQYF.

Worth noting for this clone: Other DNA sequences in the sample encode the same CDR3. CDR3 sequence: CASSRQGYEQYF. In DNA form, the CDR3 reads TGCGCCAGCAGCAGACAGGGTTACGAGCAGTACTTC. The chain combines TRBV5-1 with TRBJ2-7; TRBD1 aligns across 7 bases. CDR3 length: 12 amino acids. V was clipped by 4 bases and J by 4 bases; unmatched bases: 2. From germline, CDR1 is SGHRS and CDR2 YFSETQ.

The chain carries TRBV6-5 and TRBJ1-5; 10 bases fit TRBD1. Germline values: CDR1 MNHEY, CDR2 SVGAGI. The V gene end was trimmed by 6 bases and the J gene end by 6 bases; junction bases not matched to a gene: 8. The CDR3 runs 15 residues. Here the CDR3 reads CASSETGGRRQPQHF. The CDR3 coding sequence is TGTGCCAGCAGCGAGACAGGGGGCCGGCGTCAGCCCCAGCATTTT.

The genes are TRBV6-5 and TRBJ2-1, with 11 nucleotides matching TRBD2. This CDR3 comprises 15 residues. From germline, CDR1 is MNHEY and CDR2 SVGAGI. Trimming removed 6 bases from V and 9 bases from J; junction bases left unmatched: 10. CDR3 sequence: CASSQLAGVGGEQFF. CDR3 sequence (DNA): TGTGCCAGCAGCCAACTAGCGGGAGTTGGTGGTGAGCAGTTCTTC.

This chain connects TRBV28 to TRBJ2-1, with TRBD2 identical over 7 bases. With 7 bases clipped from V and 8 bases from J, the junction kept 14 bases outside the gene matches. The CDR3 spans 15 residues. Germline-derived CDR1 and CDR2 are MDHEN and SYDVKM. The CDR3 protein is CASTPPGRENYEQFF. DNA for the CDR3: TGTGCCAGCACCCCCCCCGGGCGGGAGAACTATGAGCAGTTCTTC.